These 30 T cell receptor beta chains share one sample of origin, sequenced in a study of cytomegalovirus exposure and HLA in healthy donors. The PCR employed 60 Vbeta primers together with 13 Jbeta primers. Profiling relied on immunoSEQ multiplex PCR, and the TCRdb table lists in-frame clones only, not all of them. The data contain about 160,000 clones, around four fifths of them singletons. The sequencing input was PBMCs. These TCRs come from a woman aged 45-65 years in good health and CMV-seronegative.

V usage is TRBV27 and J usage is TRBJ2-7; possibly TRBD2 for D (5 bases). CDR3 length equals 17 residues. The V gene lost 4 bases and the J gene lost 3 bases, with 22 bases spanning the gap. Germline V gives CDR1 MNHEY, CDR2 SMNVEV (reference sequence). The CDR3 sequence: CASSSHGRGRTNYEQYF. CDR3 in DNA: TGTGCCAGCAGTTCCCATGGGAGAGGACGGACGAACTACGAGCAGTACTTC.

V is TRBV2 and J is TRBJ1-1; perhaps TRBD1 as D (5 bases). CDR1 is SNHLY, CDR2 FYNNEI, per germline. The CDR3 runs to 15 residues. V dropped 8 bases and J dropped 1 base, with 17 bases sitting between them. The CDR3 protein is CASGIRIDRNTEAFF. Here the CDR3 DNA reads TGTGCCAGCGGAATACGCATTGACAGGAACACTGAAGCTTTCTTT.

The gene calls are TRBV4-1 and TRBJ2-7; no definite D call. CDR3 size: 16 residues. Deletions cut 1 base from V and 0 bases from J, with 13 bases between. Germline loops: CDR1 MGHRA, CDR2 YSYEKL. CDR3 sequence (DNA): TGCGCCAGCAGCCAAGCGCCGGTACAGAGCTCCTACGAGCAGTACTTC. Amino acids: CASSQAPVQSSYEQYF.

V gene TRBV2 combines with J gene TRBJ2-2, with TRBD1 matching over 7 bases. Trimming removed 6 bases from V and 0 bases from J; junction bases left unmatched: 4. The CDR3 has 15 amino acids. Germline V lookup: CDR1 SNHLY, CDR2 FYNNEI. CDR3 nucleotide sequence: TGTGCCAGCAGACGAACAGGGGCGAACACCGGGGAGCTGTTTTTT. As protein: CASRRTGANTGELFF.

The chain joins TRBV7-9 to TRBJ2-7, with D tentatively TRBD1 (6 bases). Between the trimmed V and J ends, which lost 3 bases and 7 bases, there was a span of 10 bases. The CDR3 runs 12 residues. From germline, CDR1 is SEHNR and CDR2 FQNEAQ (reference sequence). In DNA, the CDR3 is TGTGCCAGCAGCTTCGAAGGGACAGAGCAGTACTTC. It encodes CASSFEGTEQYF.

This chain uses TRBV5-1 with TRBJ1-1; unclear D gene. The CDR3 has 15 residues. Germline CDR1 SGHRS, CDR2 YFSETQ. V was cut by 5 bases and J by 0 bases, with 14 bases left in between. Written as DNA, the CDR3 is TGCGCCAGCAGTCGCCTAGGTACCATGAACACTGAAGCTTTCTTT. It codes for CASSRLGTMNTEAFF.

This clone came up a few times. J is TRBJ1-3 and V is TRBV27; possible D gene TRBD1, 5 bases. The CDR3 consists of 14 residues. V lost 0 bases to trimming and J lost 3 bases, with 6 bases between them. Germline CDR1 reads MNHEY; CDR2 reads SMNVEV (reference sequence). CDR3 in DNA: TGTGCCAGCAGTTTATCAGGGGTTGGAAACACCATATATTTT. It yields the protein CASSLSGVGNTIYF.

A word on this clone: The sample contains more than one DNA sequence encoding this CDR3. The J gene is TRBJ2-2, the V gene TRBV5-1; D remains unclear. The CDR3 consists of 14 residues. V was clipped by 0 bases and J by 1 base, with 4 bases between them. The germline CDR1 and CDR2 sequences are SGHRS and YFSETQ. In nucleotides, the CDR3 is TGCGCCAGCAGCTTGGGGCAGAACACCGGGGAGCTGTTTTTT. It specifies CASSLGQNTGELFF.

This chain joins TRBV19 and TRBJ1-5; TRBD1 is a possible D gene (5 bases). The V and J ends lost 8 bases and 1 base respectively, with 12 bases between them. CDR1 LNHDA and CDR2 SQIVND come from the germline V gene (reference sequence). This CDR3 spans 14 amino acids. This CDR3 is CASRKGSSNQPQHF. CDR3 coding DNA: TGTGCCAGTCGAAAGGGGTCAAGCAATCAGCCCCAGCATTTT.

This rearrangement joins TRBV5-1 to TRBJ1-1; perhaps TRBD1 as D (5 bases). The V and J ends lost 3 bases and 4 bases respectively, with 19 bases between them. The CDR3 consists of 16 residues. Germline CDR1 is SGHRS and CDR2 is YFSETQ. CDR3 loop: CASSSEWGEAGTEAFF. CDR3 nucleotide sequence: TGCGCCAGCAGCTCTGAATGGGGGGAGGCTGGCACTGAAGCTTTCTTT.

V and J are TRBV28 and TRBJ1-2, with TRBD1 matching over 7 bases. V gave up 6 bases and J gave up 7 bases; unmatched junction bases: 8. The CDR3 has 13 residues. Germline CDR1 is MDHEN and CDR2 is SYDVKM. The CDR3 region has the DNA TGTGCCAGCAGCGAGACAGGGACTAGTGGCTACACCTTC. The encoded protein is CASSETGTSGYTF.

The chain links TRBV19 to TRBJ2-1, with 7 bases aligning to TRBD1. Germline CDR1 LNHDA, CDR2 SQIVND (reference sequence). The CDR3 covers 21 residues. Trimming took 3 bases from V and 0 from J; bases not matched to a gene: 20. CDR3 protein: CASSMPSDRFSATLSYNEQFF. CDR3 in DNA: TGTGCCAGTAGTATGCCTTCGGACAGGTTTAGCGCTACACTCTCCTACAATGAGCAGTTCTTC.

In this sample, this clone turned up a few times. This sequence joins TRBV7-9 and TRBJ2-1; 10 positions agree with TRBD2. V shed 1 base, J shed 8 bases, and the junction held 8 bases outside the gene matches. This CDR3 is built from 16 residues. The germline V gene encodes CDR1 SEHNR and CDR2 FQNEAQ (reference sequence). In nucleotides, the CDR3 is TGTGCCAGCAGCTTAGTGGGGCTAGCGGGGGTGGATGAGCAGTTCTTC. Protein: CASSLVGLAGVDEQFF.

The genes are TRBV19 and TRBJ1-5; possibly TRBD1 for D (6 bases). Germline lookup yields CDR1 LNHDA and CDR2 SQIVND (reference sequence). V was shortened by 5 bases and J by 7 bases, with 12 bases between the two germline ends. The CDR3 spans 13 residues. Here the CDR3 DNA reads TGTGCCAGTAGTGAGGACAGTTTCCAGCCCCAGCATTTT. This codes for CASSEDSFQPQHF. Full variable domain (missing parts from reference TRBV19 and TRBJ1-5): DGGITQSPKYLFRKEGQNVTLSCEQNLNHDAMYWYRQDPGQGLRLIYYSQIVNDFQKGDIAEGYSVSREKKESFPLTVTSAQKNPTAFYLCASSEDSFQPQHFGDGTRLSIL.

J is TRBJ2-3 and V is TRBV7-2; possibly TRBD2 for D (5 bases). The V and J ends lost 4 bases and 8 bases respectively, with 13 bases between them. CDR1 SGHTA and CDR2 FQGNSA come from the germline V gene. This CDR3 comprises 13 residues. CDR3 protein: CASSSDEAGTQYF. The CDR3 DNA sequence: TGTGCCAGCAGCTCCGACGAGGCGGGTACGCAGTATTTT.

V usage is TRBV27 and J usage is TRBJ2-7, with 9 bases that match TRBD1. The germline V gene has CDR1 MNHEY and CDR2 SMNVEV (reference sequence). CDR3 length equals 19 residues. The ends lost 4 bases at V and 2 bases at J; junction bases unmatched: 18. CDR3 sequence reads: CASSSTRTGQGSATYEQYF. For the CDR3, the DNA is TGTGCCAGCAGTTCAACGAGGACCGGACAGGGGAGCGCAACCTACGAGCAGTACTTC.

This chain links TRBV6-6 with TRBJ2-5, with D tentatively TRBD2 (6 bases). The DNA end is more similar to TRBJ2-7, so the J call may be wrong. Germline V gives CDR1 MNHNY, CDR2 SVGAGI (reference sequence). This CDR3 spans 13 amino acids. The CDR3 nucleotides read TGTGCCAGCAGGGGGGACGGGGGATACGAGCAGTACTTC. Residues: CASRGDGGYEQYF.

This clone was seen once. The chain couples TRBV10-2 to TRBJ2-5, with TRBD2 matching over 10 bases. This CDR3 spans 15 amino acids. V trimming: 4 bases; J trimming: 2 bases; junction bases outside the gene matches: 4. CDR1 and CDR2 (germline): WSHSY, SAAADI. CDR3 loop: CASSGLAGVQETQYF. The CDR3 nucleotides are TGCGCCAGCAGTGGACTAGCGGGCGTTCAAGAGACCCAGTACTTC.

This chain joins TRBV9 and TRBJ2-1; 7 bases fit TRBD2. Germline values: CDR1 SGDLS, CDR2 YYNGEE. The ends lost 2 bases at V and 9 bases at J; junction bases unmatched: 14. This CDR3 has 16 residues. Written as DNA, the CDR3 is TGTGCCAGCAGCGTTCGTGGGAGGGTCTTATTGGGTGAGCAGTTCTTC. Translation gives CASSVRGRVLLGEQFF.

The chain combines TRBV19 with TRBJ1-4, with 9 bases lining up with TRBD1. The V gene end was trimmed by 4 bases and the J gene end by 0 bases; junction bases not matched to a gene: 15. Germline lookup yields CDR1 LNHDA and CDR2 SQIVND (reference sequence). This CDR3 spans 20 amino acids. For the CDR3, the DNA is TGTGCCAGTAGTAGGAAACCGGGACAGGGTGTTGGAGCAACTAATGAAAAACTGTTTTTT. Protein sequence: CASSRKPGQGVGATNEKLFF.

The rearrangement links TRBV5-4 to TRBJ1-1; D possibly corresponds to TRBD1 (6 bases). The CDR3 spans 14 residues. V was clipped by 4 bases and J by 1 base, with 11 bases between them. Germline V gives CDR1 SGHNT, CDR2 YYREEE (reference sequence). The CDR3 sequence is CASSLPQGNTEAFF. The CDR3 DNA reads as TGTGCCAGCAGCCTACCACAGGGGAACACTGAAGCTTTCTTT.

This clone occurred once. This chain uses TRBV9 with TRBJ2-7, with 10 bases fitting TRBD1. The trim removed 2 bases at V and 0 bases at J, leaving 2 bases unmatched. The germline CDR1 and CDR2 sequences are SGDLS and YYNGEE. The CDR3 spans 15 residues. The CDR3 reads CASSVDRGGSYEQYF. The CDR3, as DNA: TGTGCCAGCAGCGTGGACAGGGGGGGCTCCTACGAGCAGTACTTC.

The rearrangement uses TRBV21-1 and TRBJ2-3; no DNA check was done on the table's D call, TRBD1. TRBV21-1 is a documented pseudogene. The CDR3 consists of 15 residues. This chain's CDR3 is CASSLAPLHKDTQYF. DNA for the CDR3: TGTGCCAGCAGCTTGGCACCCCTGCACAAAGATACGCAGTATTTT.

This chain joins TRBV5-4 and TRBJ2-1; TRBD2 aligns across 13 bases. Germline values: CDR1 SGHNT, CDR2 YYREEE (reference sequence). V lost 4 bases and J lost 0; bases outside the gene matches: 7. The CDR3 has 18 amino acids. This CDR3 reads CASSRGLAGSSSYNEQFF. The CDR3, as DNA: TGTGCCAGCAGCCGGGGACTAGCGGGATCGAGCTCCTACAATGAGCAGTTCTTC.

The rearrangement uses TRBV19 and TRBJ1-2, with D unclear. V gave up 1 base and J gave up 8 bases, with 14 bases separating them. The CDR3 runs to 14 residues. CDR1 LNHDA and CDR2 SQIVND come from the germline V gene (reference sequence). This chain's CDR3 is CASSIAPLIGGYTF. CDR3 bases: TGTGCCAGTAGTATAGCCCCTCTAATCGGGGGCTACACCTTC.

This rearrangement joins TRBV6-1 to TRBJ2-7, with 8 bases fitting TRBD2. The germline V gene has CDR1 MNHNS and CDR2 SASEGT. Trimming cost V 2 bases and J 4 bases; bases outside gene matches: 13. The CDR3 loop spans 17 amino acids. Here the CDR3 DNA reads TGTGCCAGCAGTGAACTTTTGAGTGGGACTAGATATTACGAGCAGTACTTC. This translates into CASSELLSGTRYYEQYF.

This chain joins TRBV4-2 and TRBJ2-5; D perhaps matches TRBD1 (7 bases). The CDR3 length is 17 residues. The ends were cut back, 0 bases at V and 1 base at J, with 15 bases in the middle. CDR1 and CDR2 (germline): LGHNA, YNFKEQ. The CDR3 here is CASSQDYAGGLQETQYF. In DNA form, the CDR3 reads TGTGCCAGCAGCCAAGATTACGCAGGGGGACTCCAAGAGACCCAGTACTTC.

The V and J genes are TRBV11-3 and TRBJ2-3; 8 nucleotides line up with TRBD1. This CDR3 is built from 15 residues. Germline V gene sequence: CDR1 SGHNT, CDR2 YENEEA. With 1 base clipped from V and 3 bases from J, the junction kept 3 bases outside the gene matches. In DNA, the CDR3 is TGTGCCAGCAGCTTAGGGCAGGGGGCAACAGATACGCAGTATTTT. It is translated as CASSLGQGATDTQYF. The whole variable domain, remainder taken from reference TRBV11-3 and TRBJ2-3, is EAGVVQSPRYKIIEKKQPVAFWCNPISGHNTLYWYLQNLGQGPELLIRYENEEAVDDSQLPKDRFSAERLKGVDSTLKIQPAELGDSAVYLCASSLGQGATDTQYFGPGTRLTVL.

The CDR3 sequence: CASSIHRTGFEYGYTF. CDR3 in DNA: TGTGCCAGTAGTATCCACCGGACAGGGTTTGAGTATGGCTACACCTTC. V usage is TRBV19 and J usage is TRBJ1-2; 8 bases map to TRBD1. The CDR3 runs 16 residues. The germline V gene encodes CDR1 LNHDA and CDR2 SQIVND (reference sequence). The V segment lost 3 bases and the J segment 5 bases; nucleotides outside the gene matches: 11.

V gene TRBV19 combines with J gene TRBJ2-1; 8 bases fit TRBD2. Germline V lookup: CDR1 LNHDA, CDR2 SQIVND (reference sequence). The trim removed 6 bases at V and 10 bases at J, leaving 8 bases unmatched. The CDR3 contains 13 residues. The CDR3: CASRAGATWEQFF. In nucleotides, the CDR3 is TGTGCCAGTAGAGCGGGAGCTACATGGGAGCAGTTCTTC.